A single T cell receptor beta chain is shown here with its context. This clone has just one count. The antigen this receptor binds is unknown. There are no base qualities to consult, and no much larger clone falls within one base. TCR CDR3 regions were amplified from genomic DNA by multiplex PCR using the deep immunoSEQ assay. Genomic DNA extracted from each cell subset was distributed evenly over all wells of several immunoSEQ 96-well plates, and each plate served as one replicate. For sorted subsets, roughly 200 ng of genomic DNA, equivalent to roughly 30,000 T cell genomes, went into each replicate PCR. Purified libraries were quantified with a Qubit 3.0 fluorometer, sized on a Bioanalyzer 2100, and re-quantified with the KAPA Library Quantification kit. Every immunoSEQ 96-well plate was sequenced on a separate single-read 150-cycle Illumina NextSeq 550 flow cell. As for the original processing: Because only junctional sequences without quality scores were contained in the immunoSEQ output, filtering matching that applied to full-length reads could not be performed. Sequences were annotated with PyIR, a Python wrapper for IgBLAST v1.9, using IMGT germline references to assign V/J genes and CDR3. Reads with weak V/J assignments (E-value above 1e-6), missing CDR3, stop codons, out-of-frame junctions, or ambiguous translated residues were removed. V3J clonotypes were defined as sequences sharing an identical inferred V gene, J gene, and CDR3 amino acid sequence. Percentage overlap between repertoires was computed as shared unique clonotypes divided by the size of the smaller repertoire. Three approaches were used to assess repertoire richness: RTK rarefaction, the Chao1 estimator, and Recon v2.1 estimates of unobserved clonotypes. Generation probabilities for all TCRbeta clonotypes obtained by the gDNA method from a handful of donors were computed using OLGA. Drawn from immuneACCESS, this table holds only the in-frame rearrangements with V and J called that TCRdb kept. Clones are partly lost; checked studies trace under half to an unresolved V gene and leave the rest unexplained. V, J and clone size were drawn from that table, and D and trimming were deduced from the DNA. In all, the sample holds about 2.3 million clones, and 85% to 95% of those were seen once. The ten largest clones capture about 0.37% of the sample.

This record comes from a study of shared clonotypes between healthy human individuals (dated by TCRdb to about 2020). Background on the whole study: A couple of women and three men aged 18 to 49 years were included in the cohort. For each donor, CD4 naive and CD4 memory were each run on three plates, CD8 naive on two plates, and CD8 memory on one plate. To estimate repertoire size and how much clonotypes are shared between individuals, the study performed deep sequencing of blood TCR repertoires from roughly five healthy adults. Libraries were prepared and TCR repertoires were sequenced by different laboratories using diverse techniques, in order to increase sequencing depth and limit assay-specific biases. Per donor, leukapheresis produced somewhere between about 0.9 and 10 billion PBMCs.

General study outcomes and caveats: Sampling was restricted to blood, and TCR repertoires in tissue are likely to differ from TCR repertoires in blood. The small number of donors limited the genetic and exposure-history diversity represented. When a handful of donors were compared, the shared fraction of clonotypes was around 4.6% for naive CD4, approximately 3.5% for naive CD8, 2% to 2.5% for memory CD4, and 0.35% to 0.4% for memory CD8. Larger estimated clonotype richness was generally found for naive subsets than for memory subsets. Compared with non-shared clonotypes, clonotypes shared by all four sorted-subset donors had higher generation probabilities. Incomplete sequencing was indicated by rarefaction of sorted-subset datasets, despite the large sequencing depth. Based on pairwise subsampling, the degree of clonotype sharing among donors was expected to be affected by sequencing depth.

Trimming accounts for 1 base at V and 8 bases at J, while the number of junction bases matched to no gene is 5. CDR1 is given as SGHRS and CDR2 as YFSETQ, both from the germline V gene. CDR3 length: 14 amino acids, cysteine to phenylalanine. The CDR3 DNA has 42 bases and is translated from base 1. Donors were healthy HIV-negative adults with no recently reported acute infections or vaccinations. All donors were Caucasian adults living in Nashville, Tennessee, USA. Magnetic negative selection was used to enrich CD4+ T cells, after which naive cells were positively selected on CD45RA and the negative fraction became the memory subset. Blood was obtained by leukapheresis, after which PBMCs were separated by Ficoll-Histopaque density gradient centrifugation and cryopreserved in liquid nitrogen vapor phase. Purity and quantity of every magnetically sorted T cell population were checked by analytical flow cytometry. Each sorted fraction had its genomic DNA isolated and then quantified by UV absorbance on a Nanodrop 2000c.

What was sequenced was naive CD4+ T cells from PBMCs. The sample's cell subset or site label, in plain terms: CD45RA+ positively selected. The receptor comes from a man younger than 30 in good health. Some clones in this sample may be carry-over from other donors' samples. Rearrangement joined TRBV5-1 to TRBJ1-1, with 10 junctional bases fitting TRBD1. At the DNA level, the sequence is TGCGCCAGCAGCTTGCGGGGACAGGGGATGGAAGCTTTCTTT. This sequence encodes CASSLRGQGMEAFF.